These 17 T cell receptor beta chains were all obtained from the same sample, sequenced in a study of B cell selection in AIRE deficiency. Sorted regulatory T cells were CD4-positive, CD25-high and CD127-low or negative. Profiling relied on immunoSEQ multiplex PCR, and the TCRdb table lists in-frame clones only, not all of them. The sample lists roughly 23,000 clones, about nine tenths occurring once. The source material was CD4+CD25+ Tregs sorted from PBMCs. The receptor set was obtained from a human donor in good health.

This chain's CDR3 is CASRHTGGNTIYF. The CDR3 nucleotides read TGTGCCAGCAGACACACAGGGGGAAACACCATATATTTT. The chain links TRBV4-2 to TRBJ1-3; a weak D match, TRBD1 (6 bases). Germline lookup yields CDR1 LGHNA and CDR2 YNFKEQ. Deletions cut 6 bases from V and 4 bases from J, with 10 bases between. The CDR3 is made up of 13 amino acids.

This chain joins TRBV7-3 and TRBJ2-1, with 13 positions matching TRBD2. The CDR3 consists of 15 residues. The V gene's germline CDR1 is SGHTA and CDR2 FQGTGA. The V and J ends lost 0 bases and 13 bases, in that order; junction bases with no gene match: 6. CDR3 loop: CASSLTGLAGDLQFF. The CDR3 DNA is TGTGCCAGCAGCTTAACCGGACTAGCGGGAGACCTACAGTTCTTC.

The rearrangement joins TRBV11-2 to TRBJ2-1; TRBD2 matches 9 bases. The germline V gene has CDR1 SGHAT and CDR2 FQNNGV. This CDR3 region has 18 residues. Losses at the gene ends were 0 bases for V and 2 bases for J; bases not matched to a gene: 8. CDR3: CASSLDRREGLPYNEQFF. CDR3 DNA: TGTGCCAGCAGCTTAGATCGGCGGGAGGGCCTTCCCTACAATGAGCAGTTCTTC.

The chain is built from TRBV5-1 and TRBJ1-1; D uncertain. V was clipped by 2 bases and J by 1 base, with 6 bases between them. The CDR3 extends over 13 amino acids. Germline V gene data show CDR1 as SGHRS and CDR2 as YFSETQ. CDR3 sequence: CASSFGPNTEAFF. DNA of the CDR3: TGCGCCAGCAGCTTTGGCCCGAACACTGAAGCTTTCTTT.

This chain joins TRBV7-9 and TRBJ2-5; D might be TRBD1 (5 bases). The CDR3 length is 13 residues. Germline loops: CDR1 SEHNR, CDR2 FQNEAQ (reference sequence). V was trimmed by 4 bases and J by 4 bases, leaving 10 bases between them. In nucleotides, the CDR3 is TGTGCCAGCAGCTCAGGGTTAGGAGAGACCCAGTACTTC. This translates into CASSSGLGETQYF.

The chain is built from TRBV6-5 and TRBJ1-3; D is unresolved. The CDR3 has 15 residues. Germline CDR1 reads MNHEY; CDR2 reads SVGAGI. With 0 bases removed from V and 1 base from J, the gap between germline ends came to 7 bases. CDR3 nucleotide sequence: TGTGCCAGCAGTTACTCGAACTGGTCTGGAAACACCATATATTTT. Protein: CASSYSNWSGNTIYF.

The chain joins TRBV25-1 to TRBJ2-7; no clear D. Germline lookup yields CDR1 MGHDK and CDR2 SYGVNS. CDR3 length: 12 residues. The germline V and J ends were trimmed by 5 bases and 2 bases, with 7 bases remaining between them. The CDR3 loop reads CASSQGPYEQYF. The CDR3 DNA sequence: TGTGCCAGCAGTCAAGGGCCCTACGAGCAGTACTTC.

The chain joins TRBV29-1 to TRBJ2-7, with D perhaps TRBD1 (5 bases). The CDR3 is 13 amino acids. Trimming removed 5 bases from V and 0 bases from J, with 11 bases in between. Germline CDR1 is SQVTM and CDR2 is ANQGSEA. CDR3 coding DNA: TGCAGCGTTCGACAGAGGAGCTCCTACGAGCAGTACTTC. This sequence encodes CSVRQRSSYEQYF.

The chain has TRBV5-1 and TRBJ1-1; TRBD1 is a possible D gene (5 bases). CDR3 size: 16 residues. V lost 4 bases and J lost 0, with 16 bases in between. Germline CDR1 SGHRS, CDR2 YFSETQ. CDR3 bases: TGCGCCAGCAGCCTCCCGGCGGGGCGGCTGAACACTGAAGCTTTCTTT. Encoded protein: CASSLPAGRLNTEAFF.

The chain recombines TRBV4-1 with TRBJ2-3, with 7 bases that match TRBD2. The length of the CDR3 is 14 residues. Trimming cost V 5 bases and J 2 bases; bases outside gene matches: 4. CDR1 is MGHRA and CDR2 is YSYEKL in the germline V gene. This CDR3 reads CASSLAGNTDTQYF. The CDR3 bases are TGCGCCAGCAGCTTAGCGGGCAACACAGATACGCAGTATTTT.

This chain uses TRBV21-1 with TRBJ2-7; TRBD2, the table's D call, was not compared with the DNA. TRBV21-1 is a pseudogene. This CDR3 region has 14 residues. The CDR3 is CASSKSGGFYEQYF. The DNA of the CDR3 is TGTGCCAGCAGCAAAAGTGGGGGGTTCTACGAGCAGTACTTC.

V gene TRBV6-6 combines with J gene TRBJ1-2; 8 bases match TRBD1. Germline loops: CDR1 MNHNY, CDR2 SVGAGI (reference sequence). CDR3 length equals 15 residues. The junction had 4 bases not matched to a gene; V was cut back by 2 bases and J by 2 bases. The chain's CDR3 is CASSYTRTGNYGYTF. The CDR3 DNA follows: TGTGCCAGCAGTTACACCCGGACAGGGAACTATGGCTACACCTTC.

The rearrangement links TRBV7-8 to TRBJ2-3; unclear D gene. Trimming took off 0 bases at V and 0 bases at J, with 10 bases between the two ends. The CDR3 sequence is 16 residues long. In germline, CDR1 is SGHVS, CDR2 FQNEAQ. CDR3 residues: CASSLATFASTDTQYF. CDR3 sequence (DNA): TGTGCCAGCAGCTTAGCGACCTTTGCGAGCACAGATACGCAGTATTTT.

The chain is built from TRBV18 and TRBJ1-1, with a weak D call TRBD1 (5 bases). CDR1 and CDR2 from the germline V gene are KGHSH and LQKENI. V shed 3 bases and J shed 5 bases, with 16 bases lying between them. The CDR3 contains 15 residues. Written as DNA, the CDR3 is TGTGCCAGCTCACCCTTGGGGGGAGGGGATACTGAAGCTTTCTTT. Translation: CASSPLGGGDTEAFF.

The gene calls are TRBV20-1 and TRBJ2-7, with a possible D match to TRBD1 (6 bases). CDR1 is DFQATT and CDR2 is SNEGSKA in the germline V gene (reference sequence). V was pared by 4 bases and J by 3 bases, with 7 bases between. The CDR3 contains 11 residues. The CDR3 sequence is CSAMDSYEQYF. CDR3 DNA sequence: TGCAGTGCTATGGACAGCTACGAGCAGTACTTC.

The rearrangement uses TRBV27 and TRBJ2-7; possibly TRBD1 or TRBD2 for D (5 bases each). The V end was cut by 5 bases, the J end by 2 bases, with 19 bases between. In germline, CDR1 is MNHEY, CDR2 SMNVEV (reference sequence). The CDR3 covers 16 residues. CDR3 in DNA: TGTGCCAGCAGTACGAGAGGGGTCTTGGGGACCTACGAGCAGTACTTC. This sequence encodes CASSTRGVLGTYEQYF.

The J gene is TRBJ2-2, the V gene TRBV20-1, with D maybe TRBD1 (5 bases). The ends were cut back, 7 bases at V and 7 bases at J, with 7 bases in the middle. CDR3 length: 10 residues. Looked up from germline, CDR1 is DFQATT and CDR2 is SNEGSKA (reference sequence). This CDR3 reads CSVRDGELFF. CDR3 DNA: TGCAGTGTCAGGGACGGGGAGCTGTTTTTT.